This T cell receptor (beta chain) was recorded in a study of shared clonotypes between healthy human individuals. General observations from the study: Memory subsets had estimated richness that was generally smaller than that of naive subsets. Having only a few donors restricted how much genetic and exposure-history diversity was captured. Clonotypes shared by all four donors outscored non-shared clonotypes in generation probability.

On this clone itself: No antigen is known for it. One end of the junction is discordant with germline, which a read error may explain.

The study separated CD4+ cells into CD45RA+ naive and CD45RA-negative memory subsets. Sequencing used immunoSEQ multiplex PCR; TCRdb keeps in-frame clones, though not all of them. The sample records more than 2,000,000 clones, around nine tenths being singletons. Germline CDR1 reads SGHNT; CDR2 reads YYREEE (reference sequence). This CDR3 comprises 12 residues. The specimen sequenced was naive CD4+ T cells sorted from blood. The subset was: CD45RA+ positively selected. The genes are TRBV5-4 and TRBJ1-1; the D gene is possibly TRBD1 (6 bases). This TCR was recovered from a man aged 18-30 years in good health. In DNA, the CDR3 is TGTGCCAGCAGCTTACACACGGGTGAGGGGGTCTTT. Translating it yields CASSLHTGEGVF.